The present TCR beta chain was sequenced within a study of shared clonotypes between healthy human individuals. Overall study results and limits: Genetic and exposure-history diversity was limited by the few donors. Generally, naive subsets (rather than memory subsets) showed larger estimated richness.

This CDR3 is built from 13 residues. Trimming removed 6 bases from V and 3 bases from J, with 11 bases in between. Germline V lookup: CDR1 ENHRY, CDR2 SYGVKD. Concerning this clone itself: Its antigen is currently unknown.

TCRdb keeps only in-frame clones here, not all; method: immunoSEQ multiplex PCR. The sample includes about 2.5 million clones, approximately 90% of them seen just once. The origin of this receptor is a man aged 18 to 35 in good health. Some clones in this sample may be carry-over from other donors' samples. The chain links TRBV10-3 to TRBJ1-1; no clear D. Sample: naive CD4+ T cells from PBMCs. Subset here: CD45RA+ positively selected. CDR3 protein: CAIRVWGDTEAFF. In DNA form, the CDR3 reads TGTGCCATCAGAGTATGGGGAGACACTGAAGCTTTCTTT.